The next 16 T cell receptor beta chains were all read from a single sample in a study of human T cells and chemical hapten exposure. Time point given: patch test 3, about 24 weeks after DPC sensitization. The treatment denotes: therapeutic diphenylcyclopropenone sensitization with weekly scalp DPC. Each CDR3 protein gets one entry after TCRdb re-called the RACE reads with MiXCR. The sample yields 82,000 or so distinct CDR3 sequences, over 10% seen once. The sequenced sample was whole blood, obtained in connection with sensitization to the hapten diphenylcyclopropenone (DPC). The receptors stem from a woman aged 50 to 65 with alopecia areata. Some clones in this sample may be carry-over from other donors' samples.

This clonotype has at least ten counts. The chain couples TRBV20-1 to TRBJ1-1; D ambiguous. This CDR3 comprises 12 residues. Germline CDR1 DFQATT, CDR2 SNEGSKA (reference sequence). Trimming took off 3 bases at V and 3 bases at J, with 8 bases between the two ends. CDR3 amino acids: CSASRVDTEAFF. CDR3 in DNA: TGCAGTGCTAGTAGGGTGGACACTGAAGCTTTCTTT.

With respect to this clonotype: Since a much larger clone is just one base distant, this may be a read error. The final CDR3 position lacks the conserved phenylalanine or tryptophan, pointing to a likely read error. The gene calls are TRBV5-1 and TRBJ2-3; TRBD1 is a possible D gene (5 bases). Trimming took off 0 bases at V and 1 base at J, with 9 bases between the two ends. The CDR3 totals 15 residues. Germline-derived CDR1 and CDR2 are SGHRS and YFSETQ. For the CDR3, the DNA is TGCGCCAGCAGCTTGGCAGGGTTCGGCACAGATACGCAGTATTTA. It translates to CASSLAGFGTDTQYL.

V and J are TRBV5-1 and TRBJ2-1; the D gene is possibly TRBD2 (5 bases). The V end was cut by 4 bases, the J end by 4 bases, with 15 bases between. Germline V gene data show CDR1 as SGHRS and CDR2 as YFSETQ. The CDR3 spans 15 residues. The CDR3 sequence: CASSAEAASYNEQFF. CDR3 bases: TGCGCCAGCAGCGCGGAGGCAGCCTCATACAATGAGCAGTTCTTC.

The V call is TRBV29-1, the J call TRBJ2-2; unclear D gene. Trimming shortened V by 4 bases and J by 1 base, and 7 bases separated the two germline ends. The CDR3 sequence is 13 residues long. Germline CDR1 reads SQVTM; CDR2 reads ANQGSEA. The CDR3 here is CSVAQLNTGELFF. CDR3 nucleotides: TGCAGCGTTGCACAGCTGAACACCGGGGAGCTGTTTTTT.

This clonotype has more than one count but fewer than ten. The chain recombines TRBV6-6 with TRBJ2-3; the D gene is possibly TRBD2 (5 bases). Trimming cost V 0 bases and J 5 bases, with 12 bases left between them. This CDR3 region has 15 residues. The germline V gene has CDR1 MNHNY and CDR2 SVGAGI (reference sequence). CDR3 sequence reads: CASSYSQRKLDTQYF. The DNA of the CDR3 is TGTGCCAGCAGTTACTCTCAGCGGAAACTAGATACGCAGTATTTT.

This clonotype was recorded a few times. The chain employs TRBV10-3 and TRBJ2-1; 7 nucleotides align to TRBD1. CDR1 and CDR2 from the germline V gene are ENHRY and SYGVKD. CDR3 length: 12 amino acids. The J segment lost 8 bases and the V segment lost 4 bases, leaving 2 bases of the junction unmatched. For the CDR3, the DNA is TGTGCCATCAGTGTAACAGGGGATGAGCAGTTCTTC. It encodes CAISVTGDEQFF.

A remark on this clonotype: A read error may account for a junction end that differs from germline. The chain recombines TRBV18 with TRBJ1-5; D gene uncertain. Per the germline V gene, CDR1 is KGHSH and CDR2 is LQKENI. The CDR3 consists of 14 residues. The CDR3 protein is CAGSTTSIGMAQHF. CDR3 nucleotide sequence: TGTGCCGGCTCAACCACGTCGATAGGAATGGCCCAGCATTTT.

There are a few counts of this clonotype. The chain is built from TRBV7-9 and TRBJ2-5, with 8 nucleotides matching TRBD1. The germline gives CDR1 SEHNR, CDR2 FQNEAQ (reference sequence). J gave up 4 bases and V 4 bases, and 11 bases lay outside the gene matches. The CDR3 consists of 16 residues. The CDR3 DNA sequence: TGTGCCAGCAGCTCCTGGACAGGGTTACGGGGAGAGACCCAGTACTTC. It yields the protein CASSSWTGLRGETQYF.

There are many counts of this clonotype. The V gene is TRBV20-1, the J gene TRBJ2-1; D is undetermined. This CDR3 is built from 12 residues. Germline V gene data show CDR1 as DFQATT and CDR2 as SNEGSKA (reference sequence). V lost 5 bases and J 8 bases, leaving 13 bases between the germline ends. CDR3 in amino acids: CSAPTNTHEQFF. CDR3 bases: TGCAGTGCTCCGACCAATACCCATGAGCAGTTCTTC.

The chain is built from TRBV7-9 and TRBJ2-1, with D perhaps TRBD2 (6 bases). CDR3 length: 14 residues. Per germline, CDR1 SEHNR and CDR2 FQNEAQ (reference sequence). The germline V and J ends were trimmed by 5 bases and 8 bases, with 16 bases remaining between them. The CDR3 is CASSPKTRRDEQFF. The CDR3 coding sequence is TGTGCCAGCAGCCCTAAGACTAGGCGTGATGAGCAGTTCTTC. The full variable domain, with the rest looked up from reference TRBV7-9 and TRBJ2-1, is DTGVSQNPRHKITKRGQNVTFRCDPISEHNRLYWYRQTLGQGPEFLTYFQNEAQLEKSRLLSDRFSAERPKGSFSTLEIQRTEQGDSAMYLCASSPKTRRDEQFFGPGTRLTVL.

This clonotype has more than one count but fewer than ten. This sequence joins TRBV10-3 and TRBJ2-3; D unresolved. The ends were cut back, 6 bases at V and 4 bases at J, with 14 bases in the middle. Germline loops: CDR1 ENHRY, CDR2 SYGVKD. The CDR3 contains 14 residues. CDR3 protein: CAISDTLYADTQYF. The CDR3 DNA is TGTGCCATCAGCGATACACTGTACGCAGATACGCAGTATTTT.

The chain joins TRBV12-3 or TRBV12-4 to TRBJ2-1; 10 nucleotides align to TRBD2. The V gene end was trimmed by 10 bases and the J gene end by 8 bases; junction bases not matched to a gene: 11. There are 14 residues in the CDR3. The CDR3 DNA sequence: TGTGCCACCCGCCGGGGGACTAGCGTCGATGAGCAGTTCTTC. It specifies CATRRGTSVDEQFF.

This chain connects TRBV21-1 to TRBJ2-6. TRBV21-1 counts as a pseudogene. This CDR3 region has 16 residues. The CDR3 region is CASSKDSGSGANVLTF. CDR3 DNA sequence: TGTGCCAGCAGCAAAGATTCAGGCTCTGGGGCCAACGTCCTGACTTTC.

In this sample, this clonotype turned up a few times. This chain joins TRBV29-1 and TRBJ2-6; perhaps TRBD1 as D (6 bases). The CDR3 contains 14 residues. Germline-derived CDR1 and CDR2 are SQVTM and ANQGSEA. The germline V and J ends were trimmed by 7 bases and 3 bases, with 13 bases remaining between them. This chain's CDR3 is CSADPGDGANVLTF. CDR3 bases: TGCAGCGCCGACCCAGGGGATGGGGCCAACGTCCTGACTTTC.

The rearrangement uses TRBV10-3 and TRBJ2-1, with D hard to call. This CDR3 region has 14 residues. Germline CDR1 is ENHRY and CDR2 is SYGVKD. The V gene lost 11 bases and the J gene lost 4 bases, with 18 bases spanning the gap. CDR3 loop: CAAQYSAIYNEQFF. The CDR3 DNA is TGTGCCGCCCAATACAGTGCCATATACAATGAGCAGTTCTTC.

This clonotype was picked up many times. V is TRBV20-1 and J is TRBJ2-1; TRBD2 matches at 9 bases. Trimming cost V 7 bases and J 5 bases; bases outside gene matches: 9. In germline, CDR1 is DFQATT, CDR2 SNEGSKA (reference sequence). The CDR3 extends over 14 amino acids. CDR3 nucleotide sequence: TGCAGTGTGGATAGCGGGAGTGGAGACAATGAGCAGTTCTTC. Protein: CSVDSGSGDNEQFF.